The T cell receptor beta chain described here comes from a study of cytomegalovirus exposure and HLA in healthy donors. With respect to this clone: What it binds is not known.

PCR was performed using 60 Vbeta and 13 Jbeta primers. The assay was immunoSEQ multiplex PCR, and TCRdb's table has in-frame clones only and misses some. The table lists 140,000 to 150,000 clones, about two thirds of them singletons. This CDR3 region has 15 residues. Trimming shortened V by 0 bases and J by 9 bases, and 14 bases separated the two germline ends. Germline-derived CDR1 and CDR2 are SGHTA and FQGNSA. Overall study results and limits: Later analysis demonstrated an association between a missense DCLRE1C variant and TCR beta V- and J-gene trimming.

This clonotype originated in a man in his forties in good health and CMV-seronegative. Specimen: PBMCs. The V call is TRBV7-2, the J call TRBJ2-2; tentatively, D is TRBD1 (6 bases). The CDR3 loop reads CASSLADSRGRELFF. CDR3 nucleotide sequence: TGTGCCAGCAGCTTAGCGGACAGCCGCGGTAGGGAGCTGTTTTTT.